This record concerns one T cell receptor beta chain sequence. The antigen is undetermined. This may stem from a read error, because a much larger clone lies one nucleotide away. The conserved phenylalanine or tryptophan is not found at the CDR3 terminus, so this likely reflects a read error. Amplification started from genomic DNA. Amplification of the beta chain CDR3 used 30 forward and 13 reverse multiplex primers. TCRdb ran MiXCR on the multiplex PCR reads and lists one entry per CDR3 protein. The sample contains some 250,000 distinct CDR3 sequences, around 47% of which appear only once. The data derive from a study of type 1 and type 2 diabetes patients. Study information: T cells were magnetically sorted from PBMCs as CD4+ or CD8+ subsets. Study-wide points: A median of one highly-expanded CD4+ clone, covering 3% to 4.5% of reads, occurred in type 2 diabetes.

CDR3 size: 13 residues. V was trimmed by 6 bases and J by 6 bases, leaving 14 bases between them. Per germline, CDR1 SGHVS and CDR2 FQNEAQ. The clonotype originates from a man aged 18 to 29 with type 2 diabetes. The rearrangement uses TRBV7-8 and TRBJ1-1; no firm D call. The specimen sequenced was peripheral blood mononuclear cells (PBMCs). The CDR3 DNA reads as TGTGCCAGCAGGAGGGCCGGTATCGCTGAAGCTTTCTCT. Amino acids: CASRRAGIAEAFS.